This is a list of T cell receptor beta chains from one sample in a study of T cells in Graves' hyperthyroidism and ophthalmopathy. A single record per CDR3 protein comes from TCRdb applying MiXCR to the multiplex PCR reads. The profile shows 500,000 to 800,000 distinct CDR3 sequences, nearly 45% of them singletons. Sequencing used peripheral blood or thyroid tissue (not recorded which). The receptors originated from an adult man with Graves' disease, either hyperthyroidism or ophthalmopathy (not recorded which). Both conserved end residues are part of each CDR3. Each record gives: V gene, D gene, clone size, J gene, CDR3 DNA, CDR3 protein. D genes are given only for firm matches. Clone size is shown for a subset of rows, as once, few, many or a class of expanded clone.

TRBV7-6	TRBD1	.	TRBJ1-1	TGTGCCAGCAGCCGTCCTCAGGGGGCCCCCACTGAAGCTTTCTTT	CASSRPQGAPTEAFF
TRBV4-3	.	few	TRBJ2-2	TGCGCCAGCAGCCCCCTCCAAACAGGACGCGGGCTGTTTTTT	CASSPLQTGRGLFF
TRBV29-1	.	.	TRBJ1-1	TGCAGCGTCGCCCAGATGAACACTGAAGCTTTCTTT	CSVAQMNTEAFF
TRBV7-8	.	few	TRBJ1-1	TGTGCCAGCAGGGGCCGGACAGTTAACACTGAAGCTTTCTTT	CASRGRTVNTEAFF
TRBV7-2	TRBD1	.	TRBJ1-2	TGTGCCAGCAGCCTCCCGGGGACAGGGGTAGATGGCTACACCTTC	CASSLPGTGVDGYTF
TRBV7-9	TRBD2	few	TRBJ2-7	TGTGCCAGCAGCTCTAGCGGGAGGTCCTACGAGCAGTACTTC	CASSSSGRSYEQYF
TRBV7-2	.	few	TRBJ1-3	TGTGCCAGCAGCTTAAGGGCAGGGGCTAGTGGAAACACCATATATTTT	CASSLRAGASGNTIYF
TRBV28	.	few	TRBJ2-7	TGTGCCAGCAGTCCCCACAGGTACTACGAGCAGTACTTC	CASSPHRYYEQYF
TRBV7-9	.	many	TRBJ1-6	TGTGCCAGCAGCTTAGCTGGGCAGCTCAAGAATTCACCCCTCCACTTT	CASSLAGQLKNSPLHF
TRBV29-1	.	.	TRBJ1-4	TGCAGCGTTGAAGATCACGGTGGCGAAAAACTGTTTTTT	CSVEDHGGEKLFF
TRBV9	TRBD2	.	TRBJ2-5	TGTGCCAGCAGCCAAGTAGCGGGAGTCACGGAGACCCAGTACTTC	CASSQVAGVTETQYF
TRBV2	.	many	TRBJ1-6	TGTGCCAGCATCGAAGCAGGGTACCAAAATTCACCCCTCCACTTT	CASIEAGYQNSPLHF
TRBV29-1	TRBD1	.	TRBJ1-2	TGCAGCGTTGGATACGGGACAGGGCGAGGCTACACCTTC	CSVGYGTGRGYTF
TRBV19	.	.	TRBJ2-7	TGTGCCAGTAGCCCTCCGGAGCCCTCCTACGAGCAGTACTTC	CASSPPEPSYEQYF